This T cell receptor beta chain was obtained from a study of Ad26.COV2.S vaccination and SARS-CoV-2 variants. The CDR3 is 20 residues long. V was pared by 4 bases and J by 0 bases, with 19 bases of the junction left unmatched. The V gene's germline CDR1 is GTSNPN and CDR2 SVGIG (reference sequence). Specified treatment: 15 to 20 received Ad26.COV2.S at low or high dose, single or two shots; 5 received placebo; per-sample allocation not given. Sampling occurred on day 63 after the first vaccine or placebo injection. Assay used: immunoSEQ multiplex PCR; TCRdb lists only in-frame clones, some missing. The profile shows 300,000 to 400,000 clones, 90% of them singletons.

The receptor was isolated from a person between 18 and 65 years old who received the Ad26.COV2.S COVID-19 vaccine or a placebo. The sample was peripheral blood, taken in a trial of Ad26.COV2.S vaccine versus placebo. This chain joins TRBV30 and TRBJ1-3; TRBD1 matches 9 bases. The CDR3 here is CAWNRDRDLSNLISGNTIYF. In DNA, the CDR3 is TGTGCCTGGAACCGGGACAGGGACCTCTCGAATTTAATCTCTGGAAACACCATATATTTT. The full variable domain, its missing parts supplied by reference TRBV30 and TRBJ1-3, is SQTIHQWPATLVQPVGSPLSLECTVEGTSNPNLYWYRQAAGRGLQLLFYSVGIGQISSEVPQNLSASRPQDRQFILSSKKLLLSDSGFYLCAWNRDRDLSNLISGNTIYFGEGSWLTVV.